Presented here are 17 T cell receptor beta chains from one specimen sequenced in a study of T cells in Graves' hyperthyroidism and ophthalmopathy. RNA transcripts were the template for amplifying TCR beta CDR3 regions. HTBI primers drove first-round RT-PCR of the TCR CDR3. TCRdb re-called the multiplex PCR reads through MiXCR, storing one row per CDR3 protein. This table has roughly 740,000 distinct CDR3 sequences, about a sixth appearing once. Material for sequencing was blood. These receptors were collected from a man aged 18 to 30 with Graves' hyperthyroidism.

This clonotype was detected many times. The gene calls are TRBV20-1 and TRBJ2-2, with TRBD2 matching over 11 bases. The V segment lost 2 bases and the J segment 4 bases; nucleotides outside the gene matches: 0. From germline, CDR1 is DFQATT and CDR2 SNEGSKA (reference sequence). This CDR3 contains 14 residues. The CDR3 DNA follows: TGCAGTGCTAGACTAGCGGGAGGCACCGGGGAGCTGTTTTTT. Protein sequence: CSARLAGGTGELFF.

Many counts were recorded for this clonotype. The rearrangement uses TRBV20-1 and TRBJ2-7; 9 bases line up with TRBD1. The ends lost 1 base at V and 3 bases at J; junction bases unmatched: 4. There are 14 residues in the CDR3. Germline loops: CDR1 DFQATT, CDR2 SNEGSKA (reference sequence). The CDR3 protein is CSARGGDRDYEQYF. In DNA, the CDR3 is TGCAGTGCTAGAGGGGGGGACAGGGACTACGAGCAGTACTTC.

The table lists this clonotype with a few counts. The chain couples TRBV7-8 to TRBJ1-3; D not resolved. The germline V gene has CDR1 SGHVS and CDR2 FQNEAQ. The CDR3 consists of 13 residues. Trimming left V 4 bases short and J 5 bases short, with 9 bases between. This CDR3 reads CASSWTQRNTIYF. In nucleotides, the CDR3 is TGTGCCAGCAGCTGGACTCAACGAAACACCATATATTTT. The full variable domain, its missing parts supplied by reference TRBV7-8 and TRBJ1-3, is GAGVSQSPRYKVAKRGQDVALRCDPISGHVSLFWYQQALGQGPEFLTYFQNEAQLDKSGLPSDRFFAERPEGSVSTLKIQRTQQEDSAVYLCASSWTQRNTIYFGEGSWLTVV.

There are many counts of this clonotype. This chain links TRBV12-3 or TRBV12-4 with TRBJ2-1, with 13 bases fitting TRBD2. CDR3 length: 15 residues. V trimming: 3 bases; J trimming: 8 bases; junction bases outside the gene matches: 4. CDR3 sequence reads: CASSFGLAGADEQFF. CDR3 DNA sequence: TGTGCCAGCAGTTTCGGACTAGCGGGAGCGGATGAGCAGTTCTTC.

This clonotype showed up just a few times. This chain joins TRBV5-1 and TRBJ2-1; a possible D gene is TRBD1 (6 bases). This CDR3 has 14 residues. Germline V lookup: CDR1 SGHRS, CDR2 YFSETQ. Trimming took 0 bases from V and 9 from J, leaving 13 bases between them. CDR3 sequence reads: CASSLGQARSEQFF. The CDR3 DNA reads TGCGCCAGCAGCTTGGGACAGGCGAGGAGTGAGCAGTTCTTC.

This clonotype was recorded at least ten times. The chain links TRBV30 to TRBJ2-2, with TRBD2 as a possible D gene (6 bases). The length of the CDR3 is 14 residues. Looked up from germline, CDR1 is GTSNPN and CDR2 is SVGIG (reference sequence). V was clipped by 1 base and J by 6 bases, with 12 bases between them. In nucleotides, the CDR3 is TGTGCCTGGAGTGGATTTTCGGGGGCCGGGGAGCTGTTTTTT. Translated: CAWSGFSGAGELFF.

This clonotype was seen ten or more times. The rearrangement uses TRBV28 and TRBJ2-7; TRBD2 agrees at 10 bases. The length of the CDR3 is 15 residues. Germline CDR1 and CDR2: MDHEN and SYDVKM. With V trimmed by 5 bases and J by 6 bases, 10 bases remained unmatched. The chain's CDR3 is CASSLGLAGASEQYF. The CDR3 region has the DNA TGTGCCAGCAGTCTAGGTCTAGCGGGAGCGAGCGAGCAGTACTTC.

The chain has TRBV29-1 and TRBJ2-7; the match to TRBD1 covers 11 bases. CDR1 and CDR2 from the germline V gene are SQVTM and ANQGSEA. V shed 4 bases and J 3 bases; nucleotides not matched to a gene: 5. CDR3 size: 14 residues. This CDR3 is CSVAGGQGVYEQYF. As DNA, the CDR3 is TGCAGCGTTGCCGGGGGACAGGGGGTCTACGAGCAGTACTTC.

The chain employs TRBV20-1 and TRBJ1-3; no clear D gene. The V gene lost 3 bases and the J gene lost 0 bases, with 3 bases spanning the gap. This CDR3 contains 12 residues. CDR1 and CDR2 (germline): DFQATT, SNEGSKA (reference sequence). The CDR3 DNA follows: TGCAGTGCTAGGAACTCTGGAAACACCATATATTTT. Translated, it gives CSARNSGNTIYF.

This clonotype was counted between two and nine times. This chain links TRBV5-4 with TRBJ2-2, with 7 bases aligning to TRBD1. This CDR3 contains 13 residues. Per germline, CDR1 SGHNT and CDR2 YYREEE (reference sequence). The J segment lost 8 bases and the V segment lost 7 bases, leaving 8 bases of the junction unmatched. For the CDR3, the DNA is TGTGCCAGCCAGAAGGGGGCCAAGGGGGAGCTGTTTTTT. Amino acids: CASQKGAKGELFF.

This clonotype was picked up a small number of times. The chain joins TRBV12-3 or TRBV12-4 to TRBJ2-4, with unresolved D. The CDR3 covers 15 residues. The V end lost 4 bases, the J end lost 0 bases, and 10 bases lay between the germline ends. CDR3: CASSYPGLAKNIQYF. The CDR3 DNA reads as TGTGCCAGCAGTTATCCCGGCTTAGCCAAAAACATTCAGTACTTC.

This clonotype was seen many times. V gene TRBV27 combines with J gene TRBJ1-1; no firm D call. The CDR3 is 14 amino acids. Trimming shortened V by 7 bases and J by 3 bases, and 15 bases separated the two germline ends. Per germline, CDR1 MNHEY and CDR2 SMNVEV (reference sequence). CDR3 loop: CASKRLDGDTEAFF. The CDR3 DNA reads TGTGCCAGCAAACGCCTGGACGGCGACACTGAAGCTTTCTTT.

CDR3 nucleotide sequence: TGCGCCAGCAGGGCTAGCGGGAGGGCCCTCGGAGAGACCCAGTACTTC. This encodes CASRASGRALGETQYF. This chain joins TRBV10-1 and TRBJ2-5; 12 bases match TRBD2. The CDR3 covers 16 residues. V shed 6 bases, J shed 4 bases, and the junction held 9 bases outside the gene matches. Germline CDR1 reads WNHNN; CDR2 reads SYGVQD (reference sequence).

The chain is built from TRBV4-1 and TRBJ1-5, with no clear D. V was shortened by 1 base and J by 7 bases, with 11 bases between the two germline ends. This CDR3 has 14 amino acids. Germline V CDR1 and CDR2: MGHRA, YSYEKL. The CDR3 sequence is CASSQVLVGQPQHF. In DNA, the CDR3 is TGCGCCAGCAGCCAAGTTCTCGTCGGGCAGCCCCAGCATTTT.

This clonotype was seen just once. CDR3 DNA sequence: TGTGCCAGCACCCTCCAGGACAGCGTAGAGACCCAGTACTTC. Its translation: CASTLQDSVETQYF. The V call is TRBV6-2 or TRBV6-3, the J call TRBJ2-5, with TRBD1 as a possible D gene (6 bases). CDR3 size: 14 residues. V lost 7 bases to trimming and J lost 4 bases, with 16 bases between them. Germline V gene sequence: CDR1 MNHEY, CDR2 SVGEGT.

V is TRBV7-9 and J is TRBJ1-1, with D perhaps TRBD1 (6 bases). Germline assignment: CDR1 SEHNR and CDR2 FQNEAQ (reference sequence). The V end lost 2 bases, the J end lost 10 bases, and 14 bases lay between the germline ends. The CDR3 has 13 amino acids. The CDR3 nucleotides read TGTGCCAGCAGCTTATCAGGGGCTCATGGAGCTTTCTTT. Residues: CASSLSGAHGAFF.

This clonotype was detected ten times or more. The chain has TRBV30 and TRBJ2-2; 10 bases match TRBD1. J was trimmed by 4 bases and V by 5 bases; bases with no gene match: 4. This CDR3 is built from 14 residues. Germline CDR1 reads GTSNPN; CDR2 reads SVGIG (reference sequence). The CDR3 nucleotides read TGTGCCTGGGATAGACAGGGGGCCACCGGGGAGCTGTTTTTT. Translation: CAWDRQGATGELFF.